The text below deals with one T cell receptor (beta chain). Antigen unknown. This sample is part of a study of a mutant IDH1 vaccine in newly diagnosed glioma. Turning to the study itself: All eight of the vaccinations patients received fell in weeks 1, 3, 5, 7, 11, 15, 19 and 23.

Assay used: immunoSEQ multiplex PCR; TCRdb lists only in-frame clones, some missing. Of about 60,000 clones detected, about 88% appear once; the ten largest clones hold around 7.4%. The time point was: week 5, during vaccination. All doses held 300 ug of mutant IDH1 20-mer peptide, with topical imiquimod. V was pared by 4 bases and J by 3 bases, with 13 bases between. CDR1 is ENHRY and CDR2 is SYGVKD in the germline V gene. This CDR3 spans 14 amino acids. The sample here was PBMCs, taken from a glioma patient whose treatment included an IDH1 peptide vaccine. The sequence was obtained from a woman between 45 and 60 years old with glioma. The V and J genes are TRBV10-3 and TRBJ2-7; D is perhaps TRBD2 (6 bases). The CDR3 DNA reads TGTGCCATCAGTGCGGAGGGTACGAGCTACGAGCAGTACTTC. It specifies CAISAEGTSYEQYF.